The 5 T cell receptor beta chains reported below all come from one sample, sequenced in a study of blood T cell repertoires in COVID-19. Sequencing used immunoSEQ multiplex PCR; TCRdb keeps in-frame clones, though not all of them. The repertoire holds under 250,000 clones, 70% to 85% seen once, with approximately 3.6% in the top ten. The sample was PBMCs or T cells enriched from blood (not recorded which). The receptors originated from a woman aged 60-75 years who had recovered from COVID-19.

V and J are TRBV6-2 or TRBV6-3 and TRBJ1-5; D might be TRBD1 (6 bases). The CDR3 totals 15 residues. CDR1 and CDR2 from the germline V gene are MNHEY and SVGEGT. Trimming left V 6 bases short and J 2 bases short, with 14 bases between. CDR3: CASSPTRQGNQPQHF. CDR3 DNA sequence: TGTGCCAGCAGCCCTACCCGACAGGGCAATCAGCCCCAGCATTTT.

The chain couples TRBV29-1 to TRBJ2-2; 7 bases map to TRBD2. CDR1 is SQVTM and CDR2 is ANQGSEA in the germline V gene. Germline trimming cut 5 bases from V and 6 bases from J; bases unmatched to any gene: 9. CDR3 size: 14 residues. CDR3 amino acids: CSVRRGGFAGELFF. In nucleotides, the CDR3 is TGCAGCGTTAGACGCGGGGGATTCGCCGGGGAGCTGTTTTTT.

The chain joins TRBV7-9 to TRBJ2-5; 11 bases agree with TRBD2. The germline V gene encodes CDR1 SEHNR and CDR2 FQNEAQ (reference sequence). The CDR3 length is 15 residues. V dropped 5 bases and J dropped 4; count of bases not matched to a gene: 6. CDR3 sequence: CASSPPGTSGETQYF. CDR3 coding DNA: TGTGCCAGCAGCCCCCCGGGGACTAGCGGAGAGACCCAGTACTTC.

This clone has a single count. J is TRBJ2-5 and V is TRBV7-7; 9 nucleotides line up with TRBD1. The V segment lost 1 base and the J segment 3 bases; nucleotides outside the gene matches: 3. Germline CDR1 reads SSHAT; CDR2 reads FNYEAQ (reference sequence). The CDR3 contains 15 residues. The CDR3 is CASSLGGQGEETQYF. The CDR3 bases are TGTGCCAGCAGCTTAGGGGGACAGGGTGAAGAGACCCAGTACTTC. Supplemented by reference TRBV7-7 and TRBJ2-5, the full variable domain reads GAGVSQSPRYKVTKRGQDVTLRCDPISSHATLYWYQQALGQGPEFLTYFNYEAQPDKSGLPSDRFSAERPEGSISTLTIQRTEQRDSAMYRCASSLGGQGEETQYFGPGTRLLVL.

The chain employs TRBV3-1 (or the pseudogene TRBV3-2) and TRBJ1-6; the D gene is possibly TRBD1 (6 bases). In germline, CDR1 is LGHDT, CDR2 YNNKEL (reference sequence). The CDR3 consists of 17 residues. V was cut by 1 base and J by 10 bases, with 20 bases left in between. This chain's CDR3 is CASSQGPLHRVGSPLHF. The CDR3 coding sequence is TGTGCCAGCAGCCAAGGCCCCTTACACAGGGTAGGCTCACCCCTCCACTTT.